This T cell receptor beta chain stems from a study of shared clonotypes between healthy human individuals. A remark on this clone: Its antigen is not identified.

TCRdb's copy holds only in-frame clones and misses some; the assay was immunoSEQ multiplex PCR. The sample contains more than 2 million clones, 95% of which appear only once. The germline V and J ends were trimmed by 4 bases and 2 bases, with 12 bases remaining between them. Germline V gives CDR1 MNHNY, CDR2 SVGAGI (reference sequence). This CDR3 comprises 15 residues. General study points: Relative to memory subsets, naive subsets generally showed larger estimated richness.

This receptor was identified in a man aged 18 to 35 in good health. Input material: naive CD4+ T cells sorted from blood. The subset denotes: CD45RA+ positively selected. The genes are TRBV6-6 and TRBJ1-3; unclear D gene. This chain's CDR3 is CASSSDGWAGNTIYF. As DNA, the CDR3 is TGTGCCAGCAGTTCGGATGGGTGGGCTGGAAACACCATATATTTT.